This T cell receptor (beta chain) was recorded in a study of shared T cell receptors in the human thymus. In germline, CDR1 is SGHDN, CDR2 FVKESK. This CDR3 is built from 20 residues. V lost 1 base and J lost 3, with 28 bases in between. The repertoire was sequenced with immunoSEQ multiplex PCR; TCRdb's copy has only in-frame clones and lacks some. This table has under 450,000 clones, just under 95% appearing once. Source material: thymocytes. This chain connects TRBV14 to TRBJ2-7; a weak D match, TRBD2 (6 bases). The source of this sequence is a human donor. As DNA, the CDR3 is TGTGCCAGCAGCCAAGTATCGACGGCGGTCGTGCGGGGTCCCGGCTACGAGCAGTACTTC. Its translation: CASSQVSTAVVRGPGYEQYF.